Listed below are T cell receptor beta chains from one sample, sequenced in a study of molecular identifiers for immune sequencing clone quantification. TCRdb recomputed calls from the PCR reads with MiXCR, one row per CDR3 protein. Of approximately 90,000 distinct CDR3 sequences in the sample, roughly a fifth were seen once. The specimen was naive CD8+ T cells from blood, with Jurkat cell RNA spiked in. The receptors were gathered from a human donor in good health. Some libraries in this study had Jurkat cell RNA spiked in. CDR3s include the opening cysteine and the closing phenylalanine or tryptophan. A D gene is named only where the DNA matches it firmly. Clone size is given for some rows only: seen once, a few or many times, or a class if the clone is expanded.

CASSQGRGGDTQYF | TGTGCCAGCAGCCAAGGTCGCGGGGGAGATACGCAGTATTTT | few | TRBV3-1 | TRBD2 | TRBJ2-3
CASRPIAGGHNEQFF | TGTGCCAGCAGACCAATAGCGGGGGGGCACAATGAGCAGTTCTTC | NA | TRBV2 | TRBD2 | TRBJ2-1
CASSMSSAGYNEQFF | TGTGCCAGTAGTATGTCGTCAGCGGGGTACAATGAGCAGTTCTTC | many | TRBV19 | TRBD2 | TRBJ2-1
CASSADGKVDTQYF | TGCGCCAGCAGCGCGGACGGAAAAGTAGATACGCAGTATTTT | many | TRBV5-1 | NA | TRBJ2-3
CASSQEWDTFSYGYTF | TGCGCCAGCAGCCAAGAGTGGGACACTTTTAGCTATGGCTACACCTTC | NA | TRBV4-1 | NA | TRBJ1-2
CASTPLGGTSTDTQYF | TGTGCCAGCACCCCACTGGGGGGGACTAGCACAGATACGCAGTATTTT | many | TRBV12-3/TRBV12-4 | TRBD2 | TRBJ2-3
CASSQGLAGGYEQFF | TGTGCCAGCAGCCAAGGGCTAGCGGGAGGATACGAGCAGTTCTTC | NA | TRBV4-2 | TRBD2 | TRBJ2-1
CASRVPGLAGVDTQYF | TGTGCCAGCAGGGTTCCGGGACTAGCGGGGGTCGATACGCAGTATTTT | many | TRBV12-3/TRBV12-4 | TRBD2 | TRBJ2-3
CASRGLAGDTNEQFF | TGTGCCAGCAGGGGACTCGCGGGAGACACTAATGAGCAGTTCTTC | NA | TRBV6-6 | TRBD2 | TRBJ2-1
CASNREYNTEAFF | TGTGCCAGTAACCGGGAGTACAACACTGAAGCTTTCTTT | many | TRBV19 | NA | TRBJ1-1
CAISSRDSLQETQYF | TGTGCCATCAGTTCCCGGGACAGCCTACAAGAGACCCAGTACTTC | NA | TRBV10-3 | TRBD1 | TRBJ2-5
CATTTGGVNNEQFF | TGTGCCACCACTACCGGAGGGGTCAACAATGAGCAGTTCTTC | NA | TRBV7-6 | NA | TRBJ2-1
CASSPGQVRSTEAFF | TGCGCCAGCAGCCCCGGGCAGGTGAGGAGCACTGAAGCTTTCTTT | many | TRBV4-3 | NA | TRBJ1-1
CASSYLMTGIGANVLTF | TGTGCCAGCAGTTACTTAATGACTGGTATCGGGGCCAACGTCCTGACTTTC | many | TRBV6-2/TRBV6-3 | NA | TRBJ2-6
CASSPFSGIDEQYF | TGTGCCAGCAGCCCTTTTAGCGGGATAGACGAGCAGTACTTC | NA | TRBV7-9 | TRBD2 | TRBJ2-7
CASSPEPGFNEKLFF | TGTGCCAGCAGCCCGGAGCCAGGCTTTAATGAAAAACTGTTTTTT | many | TRBV28 | NA | TRBJ1-4
CSVASDSYMNTEAFF | TGCAGCGTTGCTTCGGACAGTTACATGAACACTGAAGCTTTCTTT | NA | TRBV29-1 | NA | TRBJ1-1